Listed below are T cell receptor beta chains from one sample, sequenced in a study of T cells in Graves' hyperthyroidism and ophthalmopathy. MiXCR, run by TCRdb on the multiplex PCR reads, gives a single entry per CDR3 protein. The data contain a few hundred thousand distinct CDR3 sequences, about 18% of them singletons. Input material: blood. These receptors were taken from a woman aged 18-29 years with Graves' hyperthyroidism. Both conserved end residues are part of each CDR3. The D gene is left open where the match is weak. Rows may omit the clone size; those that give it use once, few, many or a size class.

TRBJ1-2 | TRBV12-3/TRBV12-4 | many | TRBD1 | TGTGCCAGCAGTTACAGGGGGTTAGGCTACACCTTC | CASSYRGLGYTF
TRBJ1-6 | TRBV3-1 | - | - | TGTGCCAGCACCCACGAAGCGCTCCTCAGGGGTTCACCCCTCCACTTT | CASTHEALLRGSPLHF
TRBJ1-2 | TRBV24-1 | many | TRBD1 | TGTGCCACCAGTGATCCAGGGGGGATCGATGGCTACACCTTC | CATSDPGGIDGYTF
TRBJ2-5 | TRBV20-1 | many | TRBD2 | TGCAGTGCGAGACTAGCGGCCACAATATCAGTACAAGAGACCCAGTACTTC | CSARLAATISVQETQYF
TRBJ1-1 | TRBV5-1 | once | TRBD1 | TGCGCCAGCAGCTTCGACAGGGTAATCACTGAAGCTTTCTTT | CASSFDRVITEAFF
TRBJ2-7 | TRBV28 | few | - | TGTGCCAGCAGTCCCCCCCCCTACGAGCAGTACTTC | CASSPPPYEQYF
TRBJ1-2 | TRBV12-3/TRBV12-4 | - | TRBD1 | TGTGCCAGCAGACATTCGACAGGGTATGGCTACACCTTC | CASRHSTGYGYTF
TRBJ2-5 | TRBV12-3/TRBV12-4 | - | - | TGTGCCAGCACCCCCGGGGGAGCAGTGAAAGAGACCCAGTACTTC | CASTPGGAVKETQYF
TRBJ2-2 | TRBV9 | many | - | TGTGCCAGCAGCCCCCTCGGGGGCAACACCGGGGAGCTGTTTTTT | CASSPLGGNTGELFF
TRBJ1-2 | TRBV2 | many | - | TGTGCCAGCAGTGAAATAGTCTCACAGGGAGGAGACTATGGCTACACCTTC | CASSEIVSQGGDYGYTF
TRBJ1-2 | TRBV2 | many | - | TGTGCCAGCCATAGGACGTATAACTATGGCTACACCTTC | CASHRTYNYGYTF
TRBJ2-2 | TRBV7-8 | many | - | TGTGCCACGAACAGAGGGGCGAACACCGGGGAGCTGTTTTTT | CATNRGANTGELFF
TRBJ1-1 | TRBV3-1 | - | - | TGTGCCAGCAGCCACTGGGACCAGAACACTGAAGCTTTCTTT | CASSHWDQNTEAFF
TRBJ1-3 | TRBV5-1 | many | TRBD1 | TGCGCCAGTCACAGGGGCTCTGGAAACACCATATATTTT | CASHRGSGNTIYF
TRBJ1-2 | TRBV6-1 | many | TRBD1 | TGTGCCAGCACCCTTGACAGGGAGGGACTCTATGGCTACACCTTC | CASTLDREGLYGYTF
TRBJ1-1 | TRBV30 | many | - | TGTGCCTGGAGGCGGGGGGTGGACACTGAAGCTTTCTTT | CAWRRGVDTEAFF
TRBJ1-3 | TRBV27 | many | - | TGTGCCAGCAGTTTACAGGGGTCTTCTGGAAACACCATATATTTT | CASSLQGSSGNTIYF
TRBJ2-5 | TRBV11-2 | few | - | TGTGCCAGCAGCTTAGGGCCAGCCGGAGAGACCCAGTACTTC | CASSLGPAGETQYF
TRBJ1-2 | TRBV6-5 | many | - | TGTGCCAGCAAACCCGGGGCAGGGCTCTATGGCTACACCTTC | CASKPGAGLYGYTF
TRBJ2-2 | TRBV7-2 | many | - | TGTGCCAGCGCGGACGGACCGAACACCGGGGAGCTGTTTTTT | CASADGPNTGELFF
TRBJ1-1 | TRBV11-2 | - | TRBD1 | TGTGCCAGCCTCGGGGGGACAGGGGTACCCACTGAAGCTTTCTTT | CASLGGTGVPTEAFF
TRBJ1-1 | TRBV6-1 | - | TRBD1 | TGTGCCAGCAGATCGGGACAGGGGAGGAACACTGAAGCTTTCTTT | CASRSGQGRNTEAFF
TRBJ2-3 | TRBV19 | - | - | TGTGCCAGTAGTATTAGCATAGATACGCAGTATTTT | CASSISIDTQYF
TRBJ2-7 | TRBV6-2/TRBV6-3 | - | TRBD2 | TGTGCCAGCAGGACCACGGGACTAGGAAAGGTCAACGAGCAGTACTTC | CASRTTGLGKVNEQYF
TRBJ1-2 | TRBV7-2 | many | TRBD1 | TGTGCCAGCAGCTCGAATTCCGGGACAGGTTATGGCTACACCTTC | CASSSNSGTGYGYTF
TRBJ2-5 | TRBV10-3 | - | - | TGTGCCATCCGGGGGAGCGGAGAGACCCAGTACTTC | CAIRGSGETQYF
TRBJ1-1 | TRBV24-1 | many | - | TGTGCCACCACCGAAACGGGGGACACTGAAGCTTTCTTT | CATTETGDTEAFF
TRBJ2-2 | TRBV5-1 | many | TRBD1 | TGCGCCAGCAGCTTGGCGATCCTCACAGGGGCGCGGACCGGGGAGCTGTTTTTT | CASSLAILTGARTGELFF
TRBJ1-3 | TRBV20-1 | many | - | TGCAGTGCTAGAGATGGAAACACCATATATTTT | CSARDGNTIYF
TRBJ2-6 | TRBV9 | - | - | TGTGCCAGCAGCGCCGCCCCTGGGGCCAACGTCCTGACTTTC | CASSAAPGANVLTF
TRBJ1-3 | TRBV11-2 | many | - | TGTGCCAGCAGCTTAGAGGGGACCCGAGGAGACACCATATATTTT | CASSLEGTRGDTIYF
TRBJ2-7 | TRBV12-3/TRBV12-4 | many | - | TGTGCCAGCAGTTTCCCCCGGGGCGGCGAGCAGTACTTC | CASSFPRGGEQYF
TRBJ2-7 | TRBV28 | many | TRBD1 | TGTGCCAGCAGTTCGACAGGGGGCTTCTCCTACGAGCAGTACTTC | CASSSTGGFSYEQYF
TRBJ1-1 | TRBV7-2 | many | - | TGTGCCAGCAGCTTTGGGCCGGAAGCTTTCTTT | CASSFGPEAFF
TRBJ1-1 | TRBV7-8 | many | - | TGTGCCAGCAGCTTAGTACAGCTCACTGAAGCTTTCTTT | CASSLVQLTEAFF
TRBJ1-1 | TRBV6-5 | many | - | TGTGCCAGCAGTTACTTGTTTCAGGGGCGCCGGGGCACTGAAGCTTTCTTT | CASSYLFQGRRGTEAFF
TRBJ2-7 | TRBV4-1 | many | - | TGCGCCAGCAGCCCGACAGGCCGCTACGAGCAGTACTTC | CASSPTGRYEQYF
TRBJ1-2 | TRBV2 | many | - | TGTGCCAGCAGAGCAGGGCTATACTATGGCTACACCTTC | CASRAGLYYGYTF
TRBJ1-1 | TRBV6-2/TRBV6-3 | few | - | TGTGCCAGCAGCCCCACCGAGTTGGCTGAAGCTTTCTTT | CASSPTELAEAFF
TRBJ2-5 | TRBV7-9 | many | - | TGTGCCAGAGGCACGGGGGAGACCCAGTACTTC | CARGTGETQYF
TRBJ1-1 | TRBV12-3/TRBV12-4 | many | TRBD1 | TGTGCCAGCAGTTTAGGGACAGGTATGAACACTGAAGCTTTCTTT | CASSLGTGMNTEAFF
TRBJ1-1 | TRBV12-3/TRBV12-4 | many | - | TGTGCCAGCAGTACAATACCGGGGGCGACACCTGAAGCTTTCTTT | CASSTIPGATPEAFF
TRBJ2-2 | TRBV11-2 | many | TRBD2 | TGTGCCAGCAGCTTAGATCTGCGGGGGGTGGAGGCCGGGGAGCTGTTTTTT | CASSLDLRGVEAGELFF
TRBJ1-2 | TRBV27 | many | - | TGTGCCAGCGGTGATCATCAGGGATATGGCTACACCTTC | CASGDHQGYGYTF
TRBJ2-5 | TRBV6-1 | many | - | TGTGCCAGCAGGAGAGCGGGGACACATTTACAAGAGACCCAGTACTTC | CASRRAGTHLQETQYF
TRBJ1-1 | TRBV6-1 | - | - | TGTGCCAGCAGTGAAGTAACCGCCAGTGACACTGAAGCTTTCTTT | CASSEVTASDTEAFF
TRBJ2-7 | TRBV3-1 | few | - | TGTGCCAGCAGCCGGCTGGGACTTTTACTCGAGCAGTACTTC | CASSRLGLLLEQYF